This T cell receptor beta chain was observed in a study of beta chain features in type 1 diabetes. In the study overall: The patients were much like the healthy donors in age, gender and cell yields. Sorted cells from all samples, numbering over 85,000,000, were examined.

Sorting with CD45RO/CCR7/CD25/CD127/CD95/CD27 yielded naive, central memory, regulatory and stem-like memory CD4+ cells. General study findings and limits: Sequencing of cDNA might inflate the share of cells that strongly express TCR. For Type 1 diabetes patients, all four CD4+ subsets carried TCRB CDR3s that were moderately but significantly shorter.

Germline V lookup: CDR1 SGDLS, CDR2 YYNGEE. This CDR3 is 14 amino acids long. Trimming removed 4 bases from V and 2 bases from J; junction bases left unmatched: 5. As for this clone: Its antigen is unknown.

cDNA synthesis used the whole RNA isolate, giving expressed TCRB sequences. Data came from immunoSEQ multiplex PCR; TCRdb stores just in-frame clones and leaves some out. This table holds roughly 160,000 clones, approximately 9% found once. The genes are TRBV9 and TRBJ2-5; 7 positions match TRBD2. Sequenced sample: central memory CD4+ T cells from blood. This clonotype originated in a woman younger than 30 with type 1 diabetes. DNA of the CDR3: TGTGCCAGCAGCTCACCGGGACTACAAGAGACCCAGTACTTC. Translating gives CASSSPGLQETQYF.